The rows below give T cell receptor beta chains drawn from one sample of a study of OX40 agonist ivuxolimab in advanced cancers. The protocol was immunoSEQ multiplex PCR, while the TCRdb copy is restricted to in-frame clones and leaves out a portion. The sample has around 32,000 clones, 89% seen once. The material sequenced was CD4+ or CD8+ T cells sorted from blood, taken in a trial of the OX40 agonist ivuxolimab. These receptors were collected from an adult with an advanced solid tumor such as melanoma, head and neck, liver or kidney cancer. Each CDR3 is given with its conserved first and last residue. D genes are given only for firm matches. Only part of the rows carry a size: once, few, many, or a class if the clone is expanded.

v_gene,j_gene,abundance,d_gene,CDR3aa,CDR3nt
TRBV30,TRBJ2-7,many,TRBD1,CAWKPGQGISYEQYF,TGTGCCTGGAAACCGGGACAGGGGATCTCCTACGAGCAGTACTTC
TRBV7-9,TRBJ2-1,.,.,CASSLDGGNYEQFF,TGTGCCAGCAGCTTAGATGGGGGCAACTATGAGCAGTTCTTC
TRBV9,TRBJ2-1,once,TRBD2,CASSASGGLTYNEQFF,TGTGCCAGCAGCGCTAGCGGGGGCCTAACCTACAATGAGCAGTTCTTC
TRBV11-3,TRBJ2-1,.,TRBD2,CASSFAGGPNEQFF,TGTGCCAGCAGCTTCGCGGGGGGCCCGAATGAGCAGTTCTTC
TRBV28,TRBJ1-1,.,TRBD1,CASSTHRGGTEAFF,TGTGCCAGCAGCACGCACAGGGGAGGCACTGAAGCTTTCTTT
TRBV19,TRBJ2-1,.,TRBD2,CASSSSLAGSTYNEQFF,TGTGCCAGTAGTTCCTCACTAGCGGGGTCAACCTACAATGAGCAGTTCTTC
TRBV12-5,TRBJ2-7,.,.,CASGLDYSYEQYF,TGTGCTAGTGGTTTGGACTACTCCTACGAGCAGTACTTC
TRBV2,TRBJ2-7,.,.,CASKTGRAGTYEQYF,TGTGCCAGCAAAACGGGTCGGGCAGGGACCTACGAGCAGTACTTC
TRBV11-2,TRBJ2-6,.,.,CASSFSGHGLVLTF,TGTGCCAGCAGTTTCTCGGGACACGGTCTCGTCCTGACTTTC
TRBV15,TRBJ1-1,.,.,CATSRAGHGTEAFF,TGTGCCACCAGCAGAGCGGGGCATGGCACTGAAGCTTTCTTT
TRBV7-9,TRBJ2-7,.,TRBD1,CASSWGQGYSYEQYF,TGTGCCAGCAGCTGGGGACAGGGGTACTCCTACGAGCAGTACTTC
TRBV11-2,TRBJ2-2,once,.,CASSPEGGGAGELFF,TGTGCCAGCAGCCCAGAGGGGGGAGGTGCCGGGGAGCTGTTTTTT
TRBV27,TRBJ2-3,.,.,CASSLGGSTDTQYF,TGTGCCAGCAGTTTGGGCGGAAGCACAGATACGCAGTATTTT
TRBV13,TRBJ1-5,once,TRBD1,CASSTTGGAGQPQHF,TGTGCCAGCAGTACCACAGGGGGCGCCGGGCAGCCCCAGCATTTT
TRBV19,TRBJ2-1,.,.,CASSIEVFGEQFF,TGTGCCAGTAGTATAGAAGTTTTTGGTGAGCAGTTCTTC
TRBV6-5,TRBJ2-7,.,TRBD2,CASSNRGGQYF,TGTGCCAGCAGTAATCGGGGGGGGCAGTACTTC
TRBV30,TRBJ2-7,.,.,CAWSVSGGDEQYF,TGTGCCTGGAGTGTATCTGGGGGAGATGAGCAGTACTTC
TRBV6-5,TRBJ2-7,.,TRBD2,CATKLMGTSGDEQYF,TGTGCCACCAAACTAATGGGGACTAGCGGGGACGAGCAGTACTTC
TRBV20-1,TRBJ1-2,.,.,CSALWFYTF,TGCAGTGCCCTGTGGTTCTACACCTTC
TRBV6-5,TRBJ2-7,.,TRBD1,CASSSGQGGSVGEQYF,TGTGCCAGCAGTTCCGGACAGGGGGGATCGGTGGGCGAGCAGTACTTC
TRBV4-1,TRBJ1-5,.,.,CASSPGDAIGQPQHF,TGCGCCAGCAGCCCTGGGGATGCGATAGGTCAGCCCCAGCATTTT
TRBV7-3,TRBJ1-1,.,.,CASSTGAENTEAFF,TGTGCCAGCAGCACCGGGGCGGAGAACACTGAAGCTTTCTTT
TRBV5-4,TRBJ1-2,few,TRBD1,CASSRRGQGASGYTF,TGTGCCAGCAGCAGGAGGGGACAGGGGGCTTCTGGCTACACCTTC
TRBV28,TRBJ2-7,.,.,CASSPTGTSYEQYF,TGTGCCAGCAGTCCCACAGGTACCTCCTACGAGCAGTACTTC
TRBV5-1,TRBJ2-7,.,.,CASSWTGTESYEQYF,TGCGCCAGCAGCTGGACCGGGACGGAATCCTACGAGCAGTACTTC
TRBV7-9,TRBJ1-3,.,.,CASSNDSGNTIYF,TGTGCCAGCAGCAACGACAGTGGAAACACCATATATTTT
TRBV9,TRBJ2-5,.,.,CASSVVGAAGETQYF,TGTGCCAGCAGCGTTGTGGGAGCGGCGGGAGAGACCCAGTACTTC
TRBV28,TRBJ1-5,.,.,CASSLTSGESNQPQHF,TGTGCCAGCAGCTTAACCTCAGGGGAAAGCAATCAGCCCCAGCATTTT
TRBV6-6,TRBJ2-7,.,TRBD2,CASSPGFGGSYEQYF,TGTGCCAGCAGCCCCGGGTTCGGGGGGTCCTACGAGCAGTACTTC
TRBV27,TRBJ2-7,.,TRBD2,CASSGLESYEQYF,TGTGCCAGCAGTGGACTAGAATCCTACGAGCAGTACTTC
TRBV11-3,TRBJ2-1,.,TRBD2,CASSLTSSNEQFF,TGTGCCAGCAGCTTGACTAGCAGCAATGAGCAGTTCTTC
TRBV9,TRBJ2-2,once,TRBD2,CASSATTSGINTGELFF,TGTGCCAGCAGCGCGACTACTAGCGGGATCAACACCGGGGAGCTGTTTTTT
TRBV27,TRBJ2-1,.,TRBD2,CASSLSRTSGAPNEQFF,TGTGCCAGCAGTTTATCGAGGACTAGCGGGGCCCCCAATGAGCAGTTCTTC